The rows below give T cell receptor beta chains drawn from one sample of a study of metastatic and nonmetastatic thyroid tumors. TCRdb re-clonotyped the PCR reads via MiXCR. The data contain approximately 40,000 clones, less than 50% of them seen just once; the ten biggest clones take up around a quarter. Sequencing input: tumor tissue. The origin of the receptors is a male donor with papillary thyroid cancer or a benign thyroid nodule (not recorded which). Some clones in this sample may be carry-over from other donors' samples. Each CDR3 is given with its conserved first and last residue. D genes are given only for firm matches. Expanded clones get a size class; other rows say once, few or many, or leave the size out.

CDR3aa	CDR3nt	j_gene	len	d_gene	v_gene	abundance
CSVRDTTYEQYF	TGCAGCGTCCGGGACACCACCTACGAGCAGTACTTC	TRBJ2-7	12	-	TRBV29-1	few
CASSLQGVGNTIYF	TGTGCCAGCAGCTTACAGGGGGTTGGAAACACCATATATTTT	TRBJ1-3	14	TRBD1	TRBV7-2	once
CAISEGQEDEQYF	TGTGCCATCAGTGAGGGACAGGAAGACGAGCAGTACTTC	TRBJ2-7	13	TRBD1	TRBV10-3	-
CASSLSAGGYEQYF	TGTGCCAGCAGTTTATCGGCAGGGGGCTACGAGCAGTACTTC	TRBJ2-7	14	TRBD1	TRBV12-3/TRBV12-4	-
CASSRPTSYTEAFF	TGTGCCAGTAGTAGACCCACCTCTTACACTGAAGCTTTCTTT	TRBJ1-1	14	-	TRBV19	-
CAGSLGLATRVTGELFF	TGTGCCGGCAGCTTAGGGTTAGCGACAAGGGTGACCGGGGAGCTGTTTTTT	TRBJ2-2	17	-	TRBV11-2	-
CATRGGGTGGYTF	TGTGCCACCAGAGGGGGAGGGACAGGAGGCTACACCTTC	TRBJ1-2	13	TRBD1	TRBV15	-
CASKEVVGTGGLYSNQPQHF	TGTGCCTCCAAAGAGGTCGTCGGGACAGGGGGTCTCTATAGCAATCAGCCCCAGCATTTT	TRBJ1-5	20	TRBD1	TRBV6-2/TRBV6-3	-
CASRKDHWTGGDSPLHF	TGTGCCAGCAGGAAGGACCACTGGACAGGGGGAGATTCACCCCTCCACTTT	TRBJ1-6	17	TRBD1	TRBV6-1	few
CSAREAASGRIGQYF	TGCAGTGCTAGAGAGGCGGCCAGCGGGAGAATAGGGCAGTACTTC	TRBJ2-7	15	TRBD2	TRBV20-1	-
CAWSVPGGLRDSAGELFF	TGTGCCTGGAGTGTACCCGGGGGGTTGAGGGATTCGGCCGGGGAGCTGTTTTTT	TRBJ2-2	18	TRBD2	TRBV30	-
CAWRGRGDTQYF	TGTGCCTGGAGAGGTCGGGGAGATACGCAGTATTTT	TRBJ2-3	12	-	TRBV30	-
CSARATGSFYEQYF	TGCAGTGCTAGGGCGACAGGGAGTTTCTACGAGCAGTACTTC	TRBJ2-7	14	TRBD1	TRBV20-1	-
CASSLAGSYEQYF	TGTGCCAGCAGCTTAGCGGGGTCCTACGAGCAGTACTTC	TRBJ2-7	13	-	TRBV11-2	-
CASSFSFGGAYEQYF	TGTGCCAGCAGTTTCTCCTTCGGGGGGGCCTACGAGCAGTACTTC	TRBJ2-7	15	TRBD2	TRBV27	few
CASTTPGGRGQYF	TGTGCCAGCACAACCCCAGGGGGCAGAGGGCAGTACTTC	TRBJ2-7	13	TRBD1	TRBV28	many
CASSGNPAYEQYF	TGTGCCAGCAGCGGCAACCCCGCCTACGAGCAGTACTTC	TRBJ2-7	13	-	TRBV7-9	-
CASSEDLLAQYF	TGTGCCAGCAGTGAAGATCTCCTCGCTCAGTACTTC	TRBJ2-7	12	-	TRBV2	-
CASSLDSDTEAFF	TGTGCCAGCAGTTTAGACTCGGACACTGAAGCTTTCTTT	TRBJ1-1	13	-	TRBV27	few
CASSIGPAGGQPQHF	TGTGCCAGTAGTATTGGACCGGCAGGGGGTCAGCCCCAGCATTTT	TRBJ1-5	15	TRBD1	TRBV19	few
CASRTEFQGGEETQYF	TGTGCCAGCAGGACCGAATTCCAGGGAGGGGAAGAGACCCAGTACTTC	TRBJ2-5	16	TRBD2	TRBV6-1	few
CAWSRQEESPLHF	TGTGCCTGGAGTCGACAGGAGGAATCACCCCTCCACTTT	TRBJ1-6	13	-	TRBV30	-
CASSLAGRSYEQYF	TGCGCCAGCAGCTTGGCTGGTCGGTCCTACGAGCAGTACTTC	TRBJ2-7	14	-	TRBV5-1	-
CASSPRTGYYEQYF	TGTGCCAGCAGTCCTCGGACAGGGTACTACGAGCAGTACTTC	TRBJ2-7	14	TRBD1	TRBV27	few
CASSGLAGGEEQFF	TGTGCCAGCAGCGGACTAGCGGGAGGGGAAGAGCAGTTCTTC	TRBJ2-1	14	TRBD2	TRBV6-1	few
CASSSRAWTYTEAFF	TGTGCCAGCAGCTCCCGGGCCTGGACGTACACTGAAGCTTTCTTT	TRBJ1-1	15	-	TRBV5-8	-
CASSVYMMTDTQYF	TGTGCCAGCAGCGTCTATATGATGACAGATACGCAGTATTTT	TRBJ2-3	14	-	TRBV7-2	medium-sized
CASSLLAGTGGSDTEAFF	TGTGCCAGCAGCCTCCTGGCCGGGACAGGGGGCTCGGACACTGAAGCTTTCTTT	TRBJ1-1	18	TRBD1	TRBV3-1	-
CASAGGQETQYF	TGTGCCAGCGCAGGAGGGCAAGAGACCCAGTACTTC	TRBJ2-5	12	-	TRBV18	-
CASSPRDMRKETQYF	TGTGCCAGCAGTCCTAGGGACATGAGAAAAGAGACCCAGTACTTC	TRBJ2-5	15	-	TRBV28	-
CSAKEGGGYTF	TGCAGTGCTAAGGAGGGTGGGGGCTACACCTTC	TRBJ1-2	11	-	TRBV20-1	-
CASSFPISSGAYEQYF	TGTGCCAGCAGTTTTCCCATTAGTAGCGGGGCCTACGAGCAGTACTTC	TRBJ2-7	16	TRBD2	TRBV28	few
CASSPRPLPTDTQYF	TGTGCCAGCTCACCCCGCCCCTTGCCCACAGATACGCAGTATTTT	TRBJ2-3	15	-	TRBV18	-
CSARIGPTDTQYF	TGCAGTGCTAGGATCGGACCCACAGATACGCAGTATTTT	TRBJ2-3	13	-	TRBV20-1	-
CASSLIQGDGYTF	TGTGCCAGCAGCTTGATACAAGGGGATGGCTACACCTTC	TRBJ1-2	13	-	TRBV7-2	-
CASSGSAIYEQYF	TGTGCCAGCAGTGGGAGCGCGATCTACGAGCAGTACTTC	TRBJ2-7	13	-	TRBV6-1	-
CASSYLESALNTGELFF	TGTGCCAGCAGTTACTTGGAGTCTGCCCTTAACACCGGGGAGCTGTTTTTT	TRBJ2-2	17	-	TRBV6-2/TRBV6-3	few
CASSLGGTNTEAFF	TGTGCCAGCAGTTTAGGGGGGACCAACACTGAAGCTTTCTTT	TRBJ1-1	14	-	TRBV27	few
CASSPPNKVTEAFF	TGTGCCAGCTCACCACCGAATAAGGTAACTGAAGCTTTCTTT	TRBJ1-1	14	-	TRBV18	once
CASSPTGSQETQYF	TGTGCCAGCAGTCCAACAGGCAGCCAAGAGACCCAGTACTTC	TRBJ2-5	14	-	TRBV11-2	few
CSAASRGYEQYF	TGCAGTGCTGCTAGCAGGGGGTACGAGCAGTACTTC	TRBJ2-7	12	TRBD1	TRBV20-1	-
CASSSTSGATYEQYF	TGTGCCAGCAGCTCGACTAGCGGAGCCACCTACGAGCAGTACTTC	TRBJ2-7	15	TRBD2	TRBV7-8	-
CASIRVPGGEQYF	TGTGCCAGCATCAGAGTCCCCGGGGGCGAGCAGTACTTC	TRBJ2-7	13	-	TRBV6-2/TRBV6-3	few
CSARDPMARNINGYTF	TGCAGTGCTAGAGATCCCATGGCGAGAAATATCAATGGCTACACCTTC	TRBJ1-2	16	-	TRBV20-1	-
CASSEGQSSSYEQYF	TGTGCCAGCAGCGAGGGACAGTCGAGCTCCTACGAGCAGTACTTC	TRBJ2-7	15	TRBD1	TRBV11-2	-
CASTIGGIYEQYF	TGTGCCAGTACAATAGGGGGGATCTACGAGCAGTACTTC	TRBJ2-7	13	-	TRBV6-1	-
CASSQDSNQPQHF	TGTGCCAGCAGCCAAGATTCTAATCAGCCCCAGCATTTT	TRBJ1-5	13	-	TRBV4-2	-
CAWSVSGTAYEQYF	TGTGCCTGGAGTGTATCGGGGACAGCCTACGAGCAGTACTTC	TRBJ2-7	14	TRBD1	TRBV30	-
CSARSLGVPGETQYF	TGCAGTGCTAGATCCCTGGGGGTCCCGGGGGAGACCCAGTACTTC	TRBJ2-5	15	-	TRBV20-1	once
CASSEGTGHTDTQYF	TGTGCCAGCAGTGAAGGGACAGGGCACACAGATACGCAGTATTTT	TRBJ2-3	15	TRBD1	TRBV6-1	few
CASSQVGSPLHF	TGCGCCAGCAGCCAAGTTGGATCACCCCTCCACTTT	TRBJ1-6	12	-	TRBV4-1	-